This entry lists 20 T cell receptor beta chains sequenced from one sample in a study of CD8+CD57+ T cells in acquired aplastic anemia. The patients chosen for sequencing had shown expansion of CD8+CD57+ cells (detected by flow cytometry). CDR3 and TCR beta VDJ profiling relied on genomic DNA as the template. Each CDR3 protein gets one entry after TCRdb re-called the reads with MiXCR. Of about 250,000 distinct CDR3 sequences in the sample, around 45% were seen once. The sequenced sample was sorted CD4+, CD8+, or CD8+CD57+ T cells (not recorded which) from PBMCs. These receptors were collected from a human donor with aplastic anemia.

The J gene is TRBJ2-3, the V gene TRBV6-5; 9 bases agree with TRBD2. V shed 2 bases, J shed 0 bases, and the junction held 9 bases outside the gene matches. The CDR3 is 18 residues long. Germline V gene data show CDR1 as MNHEY and CDR2 as SVGAGI. For the CDR3, the DNA is TGTGCCAGCAGTTACAATCAATGGGCGGGGGGGAGCACAGATACGCAGTATTTT. Translated: CASSYNQWAGGSTDTQYF.

The gene calls are TRBV28 and TRBJ1-2, with TRBD1 matching 7 bases. Unmatched junction bases numbered 9, after V lost 2 bases and J lost 3 bases. Germline V gene data show CDR1 as MDHEN and CDR2 as SYDVKM. The length of the CDR3 is 16 residues. CDR3 DNA sequence: TGTGCCAGCAGTTTAGTCGGACAGGCCGAGGACTATGGCTACACCTTC. Translated, it gives CASSLVGQAEDYGYTF.

This clonotype was recorded at least ten times. This chain uses TRBV7-9 with TRBJ1-1; 7 nucleotides match TRBD1. There are 13 residues in the CDR3. J lost 7 bases, V lost 5 bases, and 7 bases had no gene match. Germline V lookup: CDR1 SEHNR, CDR2 FQNEAQ (reference sequence). The CDR3 nucleotides read TGTGCCAGCAGCCCGCTAGACAGGGATGAAGCTTTCTTT. Translated, it gives CASSPLDRDEAFF.

The rearrangement joins TRBV15 to TRBJ2-7; D ambiguous. With 1 base removed from V and 0 bases from J, the gap between germline ends came to 10 bases. The germline V gene encodes CDR1 LNHNV and CDR2 YYDKDF (reference sequence). The CDR3 runs 15 residues. The CDR3 coding sequence is TGTGCCACCAGCAGAGGAGACGTTAGCTCCTACGAGCAGTACTTC. This gives the protein CATSRGDVSSYEQYF.

This clonotype appeared a few times. A read error may be the cause here, since a much bigger clone is one base away. The J gene is TRBJ1-2, the V gene TRBV7-9, with 8 positions matching TRBD1. Germline CDR1 is SEHNR and CDR2 is FQNEAQ (reference sequence). The CDR3 has 15 amino acids. The CDR3 loop is CASSQGQAGGYDYTF. CDR3 sequence (DNA): TGTGCCAGCAGCCAGGGACAGGCCGGCGGCTATGACTACACCTTC.

The chain uses TRBV19 and TRBJ2-3, with TRBD1 matching 7 bases. CDR3 length equals 14 residues. Germline V gene sequence: CDR1 LNHDA, CDR2 SQIVND (reference sequence). With V trimmed by 10 bases and J by 6 bases, 13 bases remained unmatched. The DNA of the CDR3 is TGTGCCACCCACCCGCAGGGGGTAGTGGATACGCAGTATTTT. Residues: CATHPQGVVDTQYF.

There are many counts of this clonotype. V is TRBV20-1 and J is TRBJ2-1; no definite D call. The length of the CDR3 is 15 residues. V lost 2 bases to trimming and J lost 0 bases, with 11 bases between them. CDR1 DFQATT and CDR2 SNEGSKA come from the germline V gene (reference sequence). The CDR3 is CSARPAASSYNEQFF. The CDR3 bases are TGCAGTGCTAGACCTGCAGCGAGCTCCTACAATGAGCAGTTCTTC.

Details on this clonotype: One junction end does not reproduce the germline sequence, and a read error may be involved. The V and J genes are TRBV7-9 and TRBJ2-7, with 7 bases aligning to TRBD2. Germline loops: CDR1 SEHNR, CDR2 FQNEAQ (reference sequence). The CDR3 is made up of 16 amino acids. The DNA of the CDR3 is TGTGCCAGCAGCTTAACCCCGGGAACGGGAGGCTACGGGCAGTACTTC. Its translation: CASSLTPGTGGYGQYF.

This clonotype was counted between two and nine times. V and J are TRBV4-1 and TRBJ2-2, with D possibly being TRBD1 (5 bases). Germline V gene lookup returns CDR1 MGHRA and CDR2 YSYEKL. The CDR3 is 16 amino acids. V lost 6 bases to trimming and J lost 4 bases, with 18 bases between them. Written as DNA, the CDR3 is TGCGCCAGCAGGCTATATTGGGGCGGTCGCACCGGGGAGCTGTTTTTT. Its protein product is CASRLYWGGRTGELFF.

Many counts were recorded for this clonotype. The chain carries TRBV5-6 and TRBJ2-7; D ambiguous. V lost 1 base, J lost 0 bases, and 5 bases lay in between. Germline values: CDR1 SGHDT, CDR2 YYEEEE. CDR3 length equals 13 residues. This chain's CDR3 is CASSLRYSYEQYF. The CDR3 nucleotides read TGTGCCAGCAGCTTGAGGTACTCCTACGAGCAGTACTTC. Together with reference TRBV5-6 and TRBJ2-7, the CDR3 gives the full variable domain: DAGVTQSPTHLIKTRGQQVTLRCSPKSGHDTVSWYQQALGQGPQFIFQYYEEEERQRGNFPDRFSGHQFPNYSSELNVNALLLGDSALYLCASSLRYSYEQYFGPGTRLTVT.

This clonotype was seen at least ten times. The chain is built from TRBV20-1 and TRBJ1-5; D might be TRBD1 (5 bases). The CDR3 loop spans 13 amino acids. Germline V CDR1 and CDR2: DFQATT, SNEGSKA (reference sequence). The germline V and J ends were trimmed by 1 base and 6 bases, with 10 bases remaining between them. Here the CDR3 DNA reads TGCAGTGCTAGAGGTGAGGGACCTCAGCCCCAGCATTTT. Translation gives CSARGEGPQPQHF.

In this sample, this clonotype turned up many times. The V gene is TRBV7-9, the J gene TRBJ1-3; D might be TRBD1 (5 bases). Deletions cut 5 bases from V and 2 bases from J, with 10 bases between. Germline lookup yields CDR1 SEHNR and CDR2 FQNEAQ (reference sequence). This CDR3 is built from 14 residues. The CDR3 here is CASSPPGTGNTIYF. CDR3 nucleotide sequence: TGTGCCAGCAGCCCCCCAGGGACTGGAAACACCATATATTTT.

This clonotype has just one count. J is TRBJ2-7 and V is TRBV29-1, with 14 nucleotides matching TRBD2. The CDR3 contains 15 residues. Germline assignment: CDR1 SQVTM and CDR2 ANQGSEA. The V gene end was trimmed by 4 bases and the J gene end by 2 bases; junction bases not matched to a gene: 4. The CDR3 reads CSVGTSGGLAYEQYF. CDR3 nucleotides: TGCAGCGTTGGGACTAGCGGGGGGCTTGCCTACGAGCAGTACTTC.

Many counts were recorded for this clonotype. The chain is built from TRBV6-5 and TRBJ1-1, with unresolved D. CDR1 MNHEY and CDR2 SVGAGI come from the germline V gene. This CDR3 contains 13 residues. The V end was cut by 11 bases, the J end by 1 base, with 14 bases between. The CDR3, as DNA: TGTGCCGTCCAATTGGGCCCGAACACTGAAGCTTTCTTT. It translates to CAVQLGPNTEAFF.

Worth noting for this clonotype: One end of the junction does not line up with germline, which may come from a read error. The V and J genes are TRBV18 and TRBJ1-1; D remains unclear. Per germline, CDR1 KGHSH and CDR2 LQKENI. CDR3 length: 11 amino acids. CDR3 sequence: CASSRGTEACF. CDR3 nucleotides: TGTGCCAGCTCACGAGGCACTGAAGCTTGCTTT.

This clonotype was observed many times. This chain links TRBV6-2 or TRBV6-3 with TRBJ1-4, with D unresolved. This CDR3 region has 12 residues. The ends were cut back, 3 bases at V and 10 bases at J, with 9 bases in the middle. Per germline, CDR1 MNHEY and CDR2 SVGEGT. The CDR3 loop is CASSYSVGKLFF. In nucleotides, the CDR3 is TGTGCCAGCAGTTATAGTGTTGGAAAACTGTTTTTT.

This chain uses TRBV6-2 or TRBV6-3 with TRBJ2-6, with D possibly being TRBD1 or TRBD2 (6 bases each). Germline loops: CDR1 MNHEY, CDR2 SVGEGT. Trimming left V 8 bases short and J 11 bases short, with 19 bases between. The CDR3 has 14 amino acids. The DNA of the CDR3 is TGTGCCAGCCTTGGGGCTCGGGGGCCCTACGTCCTGACTTTC. It is translated as CASLGARGPYVLTF.

This chain connects TRBV7-2 to TRBJ2-3; unclear D gene. The CDR3 runs to 13 residues. Germline V gene sequence: CDR1 SGHTA, CDR2 FQGNSA. Between the trimmed V and J ends, which lost 5 bases and 3 bases, there was a span of 9 bases. The CDR3 reads CASSILGTDTQYF. In DNA form, the CDR3 reads TGTGCCAGCAGCATCCTAGGGACAGATACGCAGTATTTT.

This clonotype was observed many times. As DNA, the CDR3 is TGTGCCAGCAGCGTAGGAAAAAATGGCTACACCTTC. It codes for CASSVGKNGYTF. This chain joins TRBV9 and TRBJ1-2; D uncertain. The V end was cut by 0 bases, the J end by 6 bases, with 6 bases between. The CDR3 spans 12 residues. The V gene's germline CDR1 is SGDLS and CDR2 YYNGEE.

The chain has TRBV7-2 and TRBJ1-6; D is perhaps TRBD1 (5 bases). V shed 5 bases and J shed 9 bases, with 23 bases lying between them. Looked up from germline, CDR1 is SGHTA and CDR2 is FQGNSA. The CDR3 extends over 17 amino acids. CDR3 sequence reads: CASSPVGGGGVGSPLHF. CDR3 in DNA: TGTGCCAGCAGCCCCGTCGGGGGGGGAGGGGTCGGTTCACCCCTCCACTTT.